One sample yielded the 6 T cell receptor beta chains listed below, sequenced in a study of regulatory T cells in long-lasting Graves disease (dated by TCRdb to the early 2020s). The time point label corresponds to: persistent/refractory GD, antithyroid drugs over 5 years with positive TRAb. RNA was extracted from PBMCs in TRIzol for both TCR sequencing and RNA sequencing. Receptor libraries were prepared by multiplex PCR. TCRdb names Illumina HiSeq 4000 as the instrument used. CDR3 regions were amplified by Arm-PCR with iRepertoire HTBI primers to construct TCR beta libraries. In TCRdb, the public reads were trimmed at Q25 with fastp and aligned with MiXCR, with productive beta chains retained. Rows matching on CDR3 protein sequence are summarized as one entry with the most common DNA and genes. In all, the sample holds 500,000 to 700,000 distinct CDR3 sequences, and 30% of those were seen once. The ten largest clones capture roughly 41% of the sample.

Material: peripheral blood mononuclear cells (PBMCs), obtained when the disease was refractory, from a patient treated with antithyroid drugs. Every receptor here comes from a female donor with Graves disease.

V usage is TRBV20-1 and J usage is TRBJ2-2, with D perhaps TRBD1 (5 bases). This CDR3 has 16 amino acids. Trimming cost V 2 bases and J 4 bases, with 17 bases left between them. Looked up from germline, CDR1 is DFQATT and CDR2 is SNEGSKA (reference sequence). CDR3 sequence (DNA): TGCAGTGCTAGACAAAAGGGCAGGGCCGGCACCGGGGAGCTGTTTTTT. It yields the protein CSARQKGRAGTGELFF.

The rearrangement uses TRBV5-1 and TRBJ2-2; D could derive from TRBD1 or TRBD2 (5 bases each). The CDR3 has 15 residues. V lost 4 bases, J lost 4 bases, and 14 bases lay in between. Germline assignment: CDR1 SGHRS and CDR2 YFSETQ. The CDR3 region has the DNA TGCGCCAGCAGCGGGGACGGGGCAAGCACCGGGGAGCTGTTTTTT. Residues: CASSGDGASTGELFF. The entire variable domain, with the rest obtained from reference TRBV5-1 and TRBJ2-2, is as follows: KAGVTQTPRYLIKTRGQQVTLSCSPISGHRSVSWYQQTPGQGLQFLFEYFSETQRNKGNFPGRFSGRQFSNSRSEMNVSTLELGDSALYLCASSGDGASTGELFFGEGSRLTVL.

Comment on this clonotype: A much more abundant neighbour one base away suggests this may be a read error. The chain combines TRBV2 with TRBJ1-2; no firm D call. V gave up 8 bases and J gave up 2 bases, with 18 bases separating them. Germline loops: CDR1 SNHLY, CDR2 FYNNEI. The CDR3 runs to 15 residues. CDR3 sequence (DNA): TGTGCCAGCGGAAGCGGATCTTTCACCAACTATGGCTACACCTTC. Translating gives CASGSGSFTNYGYTF.

The CDR3 nucleotides read TGTGCCAGCAGCCGAACAGGGCCAGTAGGACACGAGCAGTACTTC. Translation: CASSRTGPVGHEQYF. The gene calls are TRBV3-1 and TRBJ2-7; D may be TRBD1 (6 bases). The CDR3 runs 15 residues. Germline V CDR1 and CDR2: LGHDT, YNNKEL (reference sequence). The V end was cut by 4 bases, the J end by 5 bases, with 18 bases between.

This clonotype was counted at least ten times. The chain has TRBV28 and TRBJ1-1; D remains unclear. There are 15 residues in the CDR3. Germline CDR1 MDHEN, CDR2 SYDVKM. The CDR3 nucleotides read TGTACAACCAACGCTAACTGGCTCCCGAACACTGAAGCTTTCTTT. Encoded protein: CTTNANWLPNTEAFF.

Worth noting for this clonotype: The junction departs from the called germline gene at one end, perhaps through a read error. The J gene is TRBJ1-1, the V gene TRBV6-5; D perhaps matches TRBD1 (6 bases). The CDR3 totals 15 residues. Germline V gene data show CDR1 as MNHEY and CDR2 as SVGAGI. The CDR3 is CASSYSDRMNTETFF. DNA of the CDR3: TGTGCCAGCAGTTACTCCGACAGGATGAACACTGAAACTTTCTTT.